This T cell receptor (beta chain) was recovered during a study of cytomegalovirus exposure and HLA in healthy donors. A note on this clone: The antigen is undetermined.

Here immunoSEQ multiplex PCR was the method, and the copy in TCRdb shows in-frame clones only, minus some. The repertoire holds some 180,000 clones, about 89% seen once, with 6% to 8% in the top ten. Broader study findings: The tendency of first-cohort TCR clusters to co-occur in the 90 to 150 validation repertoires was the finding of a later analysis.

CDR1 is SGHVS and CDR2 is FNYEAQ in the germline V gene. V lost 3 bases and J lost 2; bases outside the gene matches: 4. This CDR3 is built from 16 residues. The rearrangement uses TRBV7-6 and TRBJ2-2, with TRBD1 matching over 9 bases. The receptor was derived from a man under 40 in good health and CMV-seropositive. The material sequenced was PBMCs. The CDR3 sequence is CASSFSDRGNTGELFF. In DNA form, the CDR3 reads TGTGCCAGCAGCTTTTCGGACAGGGGAAACACCGGGGAGCTGTTTTTT.